This passage covers 23 T cell receptor beta chains from one sample sequenced in a study of vaccination and CD4 T cells after COVID-19. No antigen is known for these receptors. Treatment defined: roughly 11-day PBMC culture with coronavirus spike peptide pools or control peptides (ViraFEST assay). These CD4+ T cells came from an unexposed donor, sampled before the COVID-19 pandemic (2011-2018). The Oncomine TCR Beta short-read assay was applied to DNA of cultured CD4+ T cells. TCRdb called the PCR reads again in MiXCR, with one record for every CDR3 protein. The data hold roughly 4,400 distinct CDR3 sequences, with about 38% observed a single time. The sample consisted of CD4+ T cells from blood, cultured in vitro. The receptor source for this set is a human donor in good health.

The chain combines TRBV20-1 with TRBJ2-3, with D possibly TRBD1 on 6 matching bases. The V and J ends lost 6 bases and 0 bases respectively, with 13 bases between them. This CDR3 comprises 14 residues. Germline values: CDR1 DFQATT, CDR2 SNEGSKA (reference sequence). CDR3 amino acids: CSAKMGHSTDTQYF. CDR3 coding DNA: TGCAGTGCCAAGATGGGACATAGCACAGATACGCAGTATTTT.

This clonotype has a handful of counts. The rearrangement links TRBV7-3 to TRBJ2-3, with TRBD2 matching 8 bases. V lost 5 bases to trimming and J lost 3 bases; unmatched junction nucleotides: 4. Germline CDR1 is SGHTA and CDR2 is FQGTGA. The CDR3 has 14 residues. The chain's CDR3 is CASSRGGRTDTQYF. As DNA, the CDR3 is TGTGCCAGCAGCCGCGGGGGGAGGACAGATACGCAGTATTTT.

The rearrangement joins TRBV20-1 to TRBJ1-1, with D unclear. Germline CDR1 is DFQATT and CDR2 is SNEGSKA (reference sequence). The CDR3 contains 13 residues. V dropped 0 bases and J dropped 1 base, with 6 bases sitting between them. CDR3 in amino acids: CSARDGRNTEAFF. CDR3 in DNA: TGCAGTGCTAGAGATGGGAGGAACACTGAAGCTTTCTTT.

This sequence joins TRBV2 and TRBJ2-4; D not certain. Germline V CDR1 and CDR2: SNHLY, FYNNEI. The CDR3 length is 15 residues. Trimming left V 8 bases short and J 8 bases short, with 22 bases between. The CDR3: CASASIQSRLDIQYF. CDR3 nucleotides: TGTGCCAGCGCTTCAATTCAGTCCAGGTTGGACATTCAGTACTTC.

This clonotype was seen a few times. The chain is built from TRBV20-1 and TRBJ2-5; a weak D match, TRBD2 (6 bases). Looked up from germline, CDR1 is DFQATT and CDR2 is SNEGSKA (reference sequence). The CDR3 has 13 amino acids. Trimming left V 3 bases short and J 1 base short, with 9 bases between. CDR3 residues: CSASRDSQETQYF. CDR3 bases: TGCAGTGCTAGTAGGGACTCCCAAGAGACCCAGTACTTC.

This chain joins TRBV19 and TRBJ2-7; D is perhaps TRBD1 (5 bases). From germline, CDR1 is LNHDA and CDR2 SQIVND (reference sequence). Trimming took 0 bases from V and 7 from J, leaving 10 bases between them. The CDR3 covers 13 residues. CDR3 DNA sequence: TGTGCCAGTAGTATAGATCCCAAGGGGGAGCAGTACTTC. Amino acid sequence: CASSIDPKGEQYF.

This clonotype was detected only a few times. The V call is TRBV6-2 or TRBV6-3, the J call TRBJ1-1; D ambiguous. The CDR3 is made up of 13 amino acids. The V end lost 8 bases, the J end lost 4 bases, and 14 bases lay between the germline ends. Germline V gene sequence: CDR1 MNHEY, CDR2 SVGEGT. The CDR3 nucleotides read TGTGCCAGCTCCGAACCCAGCGGCACTGAAGCTTTCTTT. Its protein product is CASSEPSGTEAFF.

This sequence joins TRBV12-3 or TRBV12-4 and TRBJ1-6; unclear D gene. V gave up 2 bases and J gave up 9 bases, with 11 bases separating them. This CDR3 spans 14 amino acids. The CDR3 bases are TGTGCCAGCAGTTTAAGGGTAGTACGTTCACCCCTCCACTTT. It is translated as CASSLRVVRSPLHF.

V gene TRBV11-2 combines with J gene TRBJ2-4; tentatively, D is TRBD1 or TRBD2 (6 bases each). The germline CDR1 and CDR2 sequences are SGHAT and FQNNGV. Trimming stripped 5 bases from V and 2 bases from J, with 10 bases between. This CDR3 comprises 14 residues. The CDR3 nucleotides read TGTGCCAGCAGCCTGGGGGGCACCAAAAACATTCAGTACTTC. It is translated as CASSLGGTKNIQYF.

This clonotype was detected only a few times. The gene calls are TRBV7-3 and TRBJ2-1; 11 nucleotides match TRBD2. V lost 2 bases to trimming and J lost 9 bases; unmatched junction nucleotides: 9. The CDR3 spans 16 residues. CDR1 and CDR2 (germline): SGHTA, FQGTGA. CDR3 sequence reads: CASSLPGSGGAGEQFF. The CDR3 region has the DNA TGTGCCAGCAGCTTACCGGGTAGCGGGGGGGCCGGTGAGCAGTTCTTC.

This clonotype was seen more than once but under ten times. This rearrangement joins TRBV20-1 to TRBJ1-1; D remains unclear. V lost 0 bases to trimming and J lost 8 bases, with 13 bases between them. The CDR3 loop spans 13 amino acids. Germline CDR1 reads DFQATT; CDR2 reads SNEGSKA (reference sequence). The CDR3 DNA follows: TGCAGTGCTAGAGATCCCAGCCGGAGGGAAGCTTTCTTT. It codes for CSARDPSRREAFF.

This rearrangement joins TRBV12-3 or TRBV12-4 to TRBJ1-1; a weak D match, TRBD1 (5 bases). V was pared by 5 bases and J by 0 bases, with 10 bases between. The CDR3 loop spans 14 amino acids. The CDR3 nucleotides read TGTGCCAGCAGTCGGGGACGGGTGAACACTGAAGCTTTCTTT. This sequence encodes CASSRGRVNTEAFF.

This clonotype was observed a few times. J is TRBJ2-3 and V is TRBV10-1, with 8 nucleotides matching TRBD1. The CDR3 contains 15 residues. CDR1 is WNHNN, CDR2 SYGVQD, per germline (reference sequence). The ends lost 6 bases at V and 2 bases at J; junction bases unmatched: 7. The CDR3 nucleotides read TGCGCCAGCAGCGATCCGGGACAGGACACAGATACGCAGTATTTT. The encoded protein is CASSDPGQDTDTQYF.

The CDR3 DNA reads TGTGCCAGCAGCTTCCCCGTGGGGAGTATGGGATATGGCTACACCTTC. Amino acid sequence: CASSFPVGSMGYGYTF. The chain has TRBV5-6 and TRBJ1-2; unclear D gene. Trimming took 2 bases from V and 5 from J, leaving 19 bases between them. The CDR3 length is 16 residues. Germline V gene sequence: CDR1 SGHDT, CDR2 YYEEEE.

About this clonotype itself: One end of the junction is discordant with germline, which a read error may explain. V gene TRBV6-1 combines with J gene TRBJ1-5; a possible D gene is TRBD1 (5 bases). The germline gives CDR1 MNHNS, CDR2 SASEGT. CDR3 length: 12 residues. CDR3 loop: CAGREIGQPQHF. CDR3 nucleotide sequence: TGTGCCGGCAGGGAGATAGGACAGCCCCAGCATTTT.

This clonotype is large. DNA for the CDR3: TGTGCCAGCAGTTCCGTTAATAGCAATCAGCCCCAGCATTTT. Its protein product is CASSSVNSNQPQHF. This sequence joins TRBV6-2 or TRBV6-3 and TRBJ1-5; D is uncertain. Germline-derived CDR1 and CDR2 are MNHEY and SVGEGT. The CDR3 contains 14 residues. With 4 bases removed from V and 0 bases from J, the gap between germline ends came to 7 bases.

This chain links TRBV15 with TRBJ1-3; D is unclear. Germline V gene lookup returns CDR1 LNHNV and CDR2 YYDKDF (reference sequence). This CDR3 has 16 residues. Trimming left V 0 bases short and J 0 bases short, with 9 bases between. The CDR3 bases are TGTGCCACCAGCAGAGATCGGGTAGCCTCTGGAAACACCATATATTTT. This encodes CATSRDRVASGNTIYF.

The CDR3 here is CASSIEGALSYNEQFF. For the CDR3, the DNA is TGTGCCAGTAGTATAGAGGGGGCCCTCTCCTACAATGAGCAGTTCTTC. The V and J genes are TRBV19 and TRBJ2-1, with a tentative D call TRBD1 (6 bases). The ends were cut back, 0 bases at V and 0 bases at J, with 9 bases in the middle. The CDR3 is 16 amino acids. Germline CDR1 and CDR2: LNHDA and SQIVND (reference sequence).

This chain joins TRBV20-1 and TRBJ2-3; 11 nucleotides align to TRBD2. This CDR3 is built from 19 residues. The germline CDR1 and CDR2 sequences are DFQATT and SNEGSKA (reference sequence). V was clipped by 3 bases and J by 6 bases; unmatched bases: 20. CDR3 sequence (DNA): TGCAGTGCTAGCCCCACCTTGGTAGCGGGGGGGGGCGGGCCGGATACGCAGTATTTT. This gives the protein CSASPTLVAGGGGPDTQYF.

This clonotype came up a few times. This chain uses TRBV7-3 with TRBJ1-2; D unclear. Germline CDR1 SGHTA, CDR2 FQGTGA. V dropped 3 bases and J dropped 7 bases, with 12 bases sitting between them. This CDR3 region has 13 residues. The CDR3: CASSFGQLGGYTF. The CDR3 DNA reads TGTGCCAGCAGCTTCGGGCAGCTCGGTGGCTACACCTTC.

A few counts support this clonotype. This sequence joins TRBV7-9 and TRBJ1-6, with TRBD1 as a possible D gene (5 bases). The CDR3 is 12 residues long. Germline CDR1 is SEHNR and CDR2 is FQNEAQ (reference sequence). V was cut by 4 bases and J by 11 bases, with 9 bases left in between. CDR3 sequence: CASSSGLAPLHF. The CDR3 region has the DNA TGTGCCAGCAGCTCGGGACTGGCACCCCTCCACTTT.

This clonotype came up a few times. The chain combines TRBV15 with TRBJ1-1, with D possibly being TRBD1 (5 bases). V was clipped by 8 bases and J by 3 bases, with 13 bases between them. Germline V gene lookup returns CDR1 LNHNV and CDR2 YYDKDF (reference sequence). The CDR3 is 13 amino acids. This CDR3 reads CATGATADTEAFF. CDR3 DNA sequence: TGTGCCACCGGGGCCACGGCGGACACTGAAGCTTTCTTT.

With respect to this clonotype: A read error is likely, as this CDR3 ends without the conserved phenylalanine or tryptophan. The rearrangement uses TRBV6-2 or TRBV6-3 and TRBJ2-5; a possible D gene is TRBD2 (5 bases). CDR3 size: 13 residues. The ends were cut back, 7 bases at V and 3 bases at J, with 12 bases in the middle. Germline lookup yields CDR1 MNHEY and CDR2 SVGEGT. As DNA, the CDR3 is TGTGCCAGCATCCGGGGATCAAAAGAGACCCAGTACTAC. Translation: CASIRGSKETQYY.